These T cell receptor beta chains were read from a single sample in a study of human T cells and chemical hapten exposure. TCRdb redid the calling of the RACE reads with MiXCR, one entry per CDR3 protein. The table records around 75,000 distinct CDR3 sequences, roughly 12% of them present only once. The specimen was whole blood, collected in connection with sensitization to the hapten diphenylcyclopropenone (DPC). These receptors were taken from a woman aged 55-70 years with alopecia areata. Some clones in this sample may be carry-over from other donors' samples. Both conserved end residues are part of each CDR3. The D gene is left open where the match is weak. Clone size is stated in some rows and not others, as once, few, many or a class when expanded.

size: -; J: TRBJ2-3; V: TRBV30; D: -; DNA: TGTGCCTGCAGGCGCCAAGATACGCAGTATTTT; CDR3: CACRRQDTQYF
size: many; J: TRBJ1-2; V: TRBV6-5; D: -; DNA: TGTGCCAGCAGTCAGGGACCGCAGATGAACTATGGCTACACCTTC; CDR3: CASSQGPQMNYGYTF
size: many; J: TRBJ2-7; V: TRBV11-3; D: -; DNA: TGTGCCAGCAGCATAGGAAGTTACGAGCAGTACTTC; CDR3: CASSIGSYEQYF
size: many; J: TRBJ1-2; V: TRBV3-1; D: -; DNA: TGTGCCAGCAGCCAAGCCAGCAGCGGCTACACCTTC; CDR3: CASSQASSGYTF
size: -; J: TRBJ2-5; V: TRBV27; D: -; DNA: TGTGCCAGCATGGCGGGCAAGACCCAGTACTTC; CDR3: CASMAGKTQYF
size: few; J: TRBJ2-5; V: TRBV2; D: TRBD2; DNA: TGTGCCAGCAATACGGGACTAGCGGGGAGGTACTTC; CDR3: CASNTGLAGRYF
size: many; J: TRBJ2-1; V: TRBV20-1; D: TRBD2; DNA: TGCAGTGCAATTACTAGCGGGGGCAATGAGCAGTTCTTC; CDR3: CSAITSGGNEQFF
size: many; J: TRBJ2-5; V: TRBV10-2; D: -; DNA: TGCGCCAGCAGTCCCAGGGGCCAAGAGACCCAGTACTTC; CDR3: CASSPRGQETQYF
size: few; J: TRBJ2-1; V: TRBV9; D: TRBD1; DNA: TGTGCCAGCAGCGTAACTCAAAGGAGACCCCGATGGACAGGGATCAATGAGCAGTTCTTC; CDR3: CASSVTQRRPRWTGINEQFF
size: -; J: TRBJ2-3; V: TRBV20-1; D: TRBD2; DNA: TGCAGTGCCGAACTAGCGGGAGGAACAGATACGCAGTATTTT; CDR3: CSAELAGGTDTQYF
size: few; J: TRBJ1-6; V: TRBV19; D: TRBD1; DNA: TGTGCCAGTAGTTCATCCGGGACAGTTACCTCACCCCTCCACTTT; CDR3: CASSSSGTVTSPLHF
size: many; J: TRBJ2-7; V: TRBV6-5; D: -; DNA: TGTGCCAGCAGTTACTTCAGATGGGGCCCCTACGAGCAGTACTTC; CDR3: CASSYFRWGPYEQYF
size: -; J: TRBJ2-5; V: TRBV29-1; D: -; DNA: TGCAGCGGTTTAGAGCGGGCCCAAGAGACCCAGTACTTC; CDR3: CSGLERAQETQYF
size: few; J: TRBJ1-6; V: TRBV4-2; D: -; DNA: TGTGCCAGCAGCCAAGATTATGGACGGCTCCATTCACCCCTCCACTTT; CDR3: CASSQDYGRLHSPLHF
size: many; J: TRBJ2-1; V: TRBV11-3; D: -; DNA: TGTGCCAGCAGCTTAGGATCGTACGGTAATGAGCAGTTCTTC; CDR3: CASSLGSYGNEQFF
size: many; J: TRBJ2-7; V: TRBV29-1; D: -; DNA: TGCAGCGTGGGAGGGGGGAGCTCCTACGAGCAGTACTTC; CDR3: CSVGGGSSYEQYF
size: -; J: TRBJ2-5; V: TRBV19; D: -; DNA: TGTGCCAGTAGTAGCGGTCCTTTAGAAGAGACCCAGTACTTC; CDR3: CASSSGPLEETQYF
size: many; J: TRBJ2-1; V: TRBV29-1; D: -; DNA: TGCAGCGTTGTAGGGGGGTTCTTC; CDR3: CSVVGGFF
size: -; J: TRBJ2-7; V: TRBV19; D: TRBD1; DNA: TGTGCCAGTAGCCCCTCGGTGGGACAGGGCTACGAGCAGTACTTC; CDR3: CASSPSVGQGYEQYF
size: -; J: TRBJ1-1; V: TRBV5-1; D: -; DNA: TGCGCCAGCAGCTTGACAGGGAGCCCTGAAGCTTTCTTT; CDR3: CASSLTGSPEAFF
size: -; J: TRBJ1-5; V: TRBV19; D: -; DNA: TGTGCCAGTAGTATAAAGGCAGGGTCTCATCAGCCCCAGCATTTT; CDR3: CASSIKAGSHQPQHF
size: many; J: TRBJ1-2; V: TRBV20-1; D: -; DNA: TGCAGTGCTCGACAGTTAGCTAACTATGGCTACACCTTC; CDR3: CSARQLANYGYTF
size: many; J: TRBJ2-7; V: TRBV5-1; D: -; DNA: TGCGCCAGCAGCTTAATGGACGGAAACTACGAGCAGTACTTC; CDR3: CASSLMDGNYEQYF
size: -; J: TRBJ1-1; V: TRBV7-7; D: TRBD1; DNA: TGTGCTAGCAGCCCAATCCAGGGGGCGCGGACTGAAGCTTTCTTT; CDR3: CASSPIQGARTEAFF
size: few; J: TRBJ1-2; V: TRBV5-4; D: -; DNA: TGTGCCAGCAGCGAGGCCGGGACGGCATATTATGGCTACACCTTC; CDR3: CASSEAGTAYYGYTF
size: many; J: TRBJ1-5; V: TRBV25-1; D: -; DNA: TGTGCCAGCAGTAGCAGAGCTAATCAGCCCCAGCATTTT; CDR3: CASSSRANQPQHF
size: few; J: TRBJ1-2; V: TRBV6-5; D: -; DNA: TGTGCCAGCAAGGAACGGGGGGTAGAGGAGTATGGCTACACCTTC; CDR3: CASKERGVEEYGYTF
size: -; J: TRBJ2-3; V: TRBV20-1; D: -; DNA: TGCAGTGCTCCCCGGGACTCCGCCACAGATACGCAGTATTTT; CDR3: CSAPRDSATDTQYF
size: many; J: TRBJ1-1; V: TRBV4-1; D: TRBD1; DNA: TGCGCCAGCAGCCAAGATGAGACCCCAGGGGGCCTGGGCACTGAAGCTTTCTTT; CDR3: CASSQDETPGGLGTEAFF
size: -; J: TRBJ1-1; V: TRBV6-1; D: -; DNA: TGTGCCAGCAGTATACAGACTACGAACACTGAAGCTTTCTTT; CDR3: CASSIQTTNTEAFF
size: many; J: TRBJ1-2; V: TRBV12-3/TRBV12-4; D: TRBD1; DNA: TGTGCCAGCAGCCAGGACAGGGGAAGATCCTATGGCTACACCTTC; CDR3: CASSQDRGRSYGYTF
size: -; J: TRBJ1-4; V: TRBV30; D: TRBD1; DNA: TGTGCCTGGGACCCGGGACAGGGTGAAAAACTGTTTTTT; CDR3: CAWDPGQGEKLFF
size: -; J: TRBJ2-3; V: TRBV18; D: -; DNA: TGTGCCAGCTCACCGGTATCAGATACGCAGTATTTT; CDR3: CASSPVSDTQYF
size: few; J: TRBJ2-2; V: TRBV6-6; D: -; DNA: TGTGCCAGCAGTTTAAGGGAACCGAACACCGGGGAGCTGTTTTTT; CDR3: CASSLREPNTGELFF
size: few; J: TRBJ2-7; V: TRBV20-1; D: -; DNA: TGCAGTGCCATTCCGCGTGACAGCTCCTACGAGCAGTACTTC; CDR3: CSAIPRDSSYEQYF
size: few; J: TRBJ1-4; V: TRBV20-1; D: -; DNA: TGCAGTGCGAGGGTTCGGAGAGAAAAACTGTTTTTT; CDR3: CSARVRREKLFF
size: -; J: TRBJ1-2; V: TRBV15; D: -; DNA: TGTGCCACCAGCAGGGACCGCAACTATGGCTACACCTTC; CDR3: CATSRDRNYGYTF
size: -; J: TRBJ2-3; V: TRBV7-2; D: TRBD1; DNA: TGTGCCAGCAGCTCGGACAGGGGGCATACGCAGTATTTT; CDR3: CASSSDRGHTQYF
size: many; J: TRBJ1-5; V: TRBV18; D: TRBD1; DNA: TGTGCCAGCTCACGCGGGACAGGGGCCATTAATCAGCCCCAGCATTTT; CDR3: CASSRGTGAINQPQHF
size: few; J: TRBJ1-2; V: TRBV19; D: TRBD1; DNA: TGTGCCAGTGAACCGGGACAGCGCTATGGCTACACCTTC; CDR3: CASEPGQRYGYTF
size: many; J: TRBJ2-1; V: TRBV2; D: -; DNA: TGTGCCAGCAGTGGGCAGGGAGGACACACCGTTGAGCAGTTCTTC; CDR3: CASSGQGGHTVEQFF
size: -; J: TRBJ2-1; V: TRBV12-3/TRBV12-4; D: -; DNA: TGTGCCAGCAGTTTCGGCGGGGACCTGCAATTCTTC; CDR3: CASSFGGDLQFF
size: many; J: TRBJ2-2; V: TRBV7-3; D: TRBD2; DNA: TGTGCCAGCAGCCCTCAACTAGCGGGGGTCACCGGGGAGCTGTTTTTT; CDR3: CASSPQLAGVTGELFF
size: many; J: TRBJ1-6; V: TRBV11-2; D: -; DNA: TGTGCCAGCAGCCCAGATAGGATGAGGAGTTCACCCCTCCACTTT; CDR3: CASSPDRMRSSPLHF
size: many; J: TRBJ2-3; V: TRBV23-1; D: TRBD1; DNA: TGCGCCAGCAGTCATAACCCGGGACAGGGCCGAGATACGCAGTATTTT; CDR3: CASSHNPGQGRDTQYF
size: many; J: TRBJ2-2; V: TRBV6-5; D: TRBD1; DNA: TGTGCCATCGGGACAGGGGACAACACCGGGGAGCTGTTTTTT; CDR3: CAIGTGDNTGELFF
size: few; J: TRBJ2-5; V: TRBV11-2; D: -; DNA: TGTGCCAGCACCAGAACTAGGACTCAAACCGGGGAGACCCAGTACTTC; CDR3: CASTRTRTQTGETQYF
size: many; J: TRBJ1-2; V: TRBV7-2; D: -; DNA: TGTGCCAGCAGCCTGGGGTGGAGGCGGGGTGGCTACACCTTC; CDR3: CASSLGWRRGGYTF
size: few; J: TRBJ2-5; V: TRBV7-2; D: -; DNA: TGTGCCAGCAGTCCAGTGGTGGAGACCCAGTACTTC; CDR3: CASSPVVETQYF
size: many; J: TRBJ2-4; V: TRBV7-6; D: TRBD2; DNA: TGTGCCAGCAGCCCCCAAGGGGAGGGCCCCATTCAGTACTTC; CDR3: CASSPQGEGPIQYF
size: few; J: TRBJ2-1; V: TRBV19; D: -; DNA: TGTGCCAGTAGTACGGTACAGATCTCCTACAATGAGCAGTTCTTC; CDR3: CASSTVQISYNEQFF
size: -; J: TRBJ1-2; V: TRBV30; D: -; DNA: TGTGCCTGGAGTGTCCAGGTAGACTATGGCTACACCTTC; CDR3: CAWSVQVDYGYTF
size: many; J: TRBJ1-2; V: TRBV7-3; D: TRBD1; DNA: TGTGCCAGCAGCACGGGACAGGGGAACTATGGCTACACCTTC; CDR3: CASSTGQGNYGYTF
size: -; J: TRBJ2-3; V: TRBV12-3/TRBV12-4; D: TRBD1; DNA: TGTGCCAGCAGAACAGGGGCAGATACGCAGTATTTT; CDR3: CASRTGADTQYF
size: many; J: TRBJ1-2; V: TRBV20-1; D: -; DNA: TGCAGTGCTGCCCCCCAAGCAGCTAACTATGGCTACACCTTC; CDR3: CSAAPQAANYGYTF